The sequence of this TCR beta chain was determined in a study of shared clonotypes between healthy human individuals. Study overall: Each donor's CD4 naive and CD4 memory cells filled three plates apiece, CD8 naive two, and CD8 memory one.

This clone was observed a handful of times. CDR1 SGDLS and CDR2 YYNGEE come from the germline V gene. The ends were cut back, 3 bases at V and 8 bases at J, with 17 bases in the middle. The CDR3 length is 14 residues. Profiled with immunoSEQ multiplex PCR; TCRdb holds only in-frame clones, not every one. Found here are 2 million to 2.5 million clones, 93% of them singletons; the top ten hold 0.3% to 0.4%. This chain uses TRBV9 with TRBJ1-1; D is undetermined. This sequence was found in a man aged 18-30 years in good health. Some clones in this sample may be carry-over from other donors' samples. The source material was naive CD4+ T cells from PBMCs. The subset: CD45RA+ positively selected. CDR3 amino acids: CASSGGFRRPEAFF. The CDR3 nucleotides read TGTGCCAGCAGCGGAGGGTTCAGACGGCCAGAAGCTTTCTTT. Based on the CDR3 plus reference TRBV9 and TRBJ1-1, the full variable domain is DSGVTQTPKHLITATGQRVTLRCSPRSGDLSVYWYQQSLDQGLQFLIQYYNGEERAKGNILERFSAQQFPDLHSELNLSSLELGDSALYFCASSGGFRRPEAFFGQGTRLTVV.